Each of the 25 T cell receptor beta chains below was sequenced from the same sample in a study of OX40 agonist ivuxolimab in advanced cancers. Clones were sequenced by immunoSEQ multiplex PCR, and TCRdb holds only the in-frame ones, with some missing. The table includes roughly 50,000 clones, 88% detected once. The source material was CD4+ or CD8+ T cells sorted from blood, sampled in a trial of the OX40 agonist ivuxolimab. Receptors were obtained from an adult with an advanced solid tumor such as melanoma, head and neck, liver or kidney cancer.

The chain has TRBV7-2 and TRBJ2-5; 8 nucleotides align to TRBD1. Losses at the gene ends were 4 bases for V and 1 base for J; bases not matched to a gene: 11. Germline V lookup: CDR1 SGHTA, CDR2 FQGNSA. This CDR3 is 17 amino acids long. CDR3 sequence: CASSSTDRGVGQETQYF. CDR3 DNA: TGTGCCAGCAGCTCTACTGACAGGGGAGTAGGCCAAGAGACCCAGTACTTC. Using reference TRBV7-2 and TRBJ2-5 for the parts outside the CDR3, the full variable domain is GAGVSQSPSNKVTEKGKDVELRCDPISGHTALYWYRQSLGQGLEFLIYFQGNSAPDKSGLPSDRFSAERTGGSVSTLTIQRTQQEDSAVYLCASSSTDRGVGQETQYFGPGTRLLVL.

This chain joins TRBV10-3 and TRBJ2-5, with D tentatively TRBD1 (6 bases). Germline CDR1 ENHRY, CDR2 SYGVKD. This CDR3 is 13 amino acids long. The V end was cut by 7 bases, the J end by 0 bases, with 9 bases between. Here the CDR3 reads CAIKDRYQETQYF. The CDR3 region has the DNA TGTGCCATCAAAGACAGGTACCAAGAGACCCAGTACTTC.

The chain links TRBV28 to TRBJ2-7, with 7 bases lining up with TRBD1. The V segment lost 7 bases and the J segment 0 bases; nucleotides outside the gene matches: 9. CDR3 length: 15 residues. Germline lookup yields CDR1 MDHEN and CDR2 SYDVKM. CDR3 sequence: CASNTLWDSSYEQYF. The CDR3 coding sequence is TGTGCCAGCAATACCCTTTGGGACAGCTCCTACGAGCAGTACTTC.

This chain links TRBV27 with TRBJ1-1, with D possibly matching TRBD1 (5 bases). The CDR3 totals 15 residues. Germline values: CDR1 MNHEY, CDR2 SMNVEV (reference sequence). V was clipped by 2 bases and J by 0 bases, with 10 bases between them. The CDR3 bases are TGTGCCAGCAGTTTAGAACTGGGGCTGAACACTGAAGCTTTCTTT. Protein sequence: CASSLELGLNTEAFF.

The chain couples TRBV29-1 to TRBJ2-5, with a tentative D call TRBD2 (7 bases). Germline CDR1 reads SQVTM; CDR2 reads ANQGSEA. The length of the CDR3 is 13 residues. Trimming removed 6 bases from V and 3 bases from J, with 14 bases in between. CDR3 sequence (DNA): TGCAGCGTCGGGGGGCAGGGGAAAGAGACCCAGTACTTC. Residues: CSVGGQGKETQYF.

The J gene is TRBJ2-4, the V gene TRBV5-6, with 7 bases fitting TRBD1. The germline V gene has CDR1 SGHDT and CDR2 YYEEEE. The CDR3 runs to 14 residues. J was trimmed by 3 bases and V by 6 bases; bases with no gene match: 6. The CDR3 DNA follows: TGTGCCAGCACGCGACAGGGATACAAAAACATTCAGTACTTC. Translating it yields CASTRQGYKNIQYF. The full variable domain, rest sourced from reference TRBV5-6 and TRBJ2-4, is DAGVTQSPTHLIKTRGQQVTLRCSPKSGHDTVSWYQQALGQGPQFIFQYYEEEERQRGNFPDRFSGHQFPNYSSELNVNALLLGDSALYLCASTRQGYKNIQYFGAGTRLSVL.

This rearrangement joins TRBV6-5 to TRBJ1-2; no clear D gene. Germline values: CDR1 MNHEY, CDR2 SVGAGI. V lost 0 bases to trimming and J lost 3 bases, with 11 bases between them. This CDR3 region has 15 residues. The CDR3 DNA reads TGTGCCAGCAGTTACTCGCCTACCGGGTACTATGGCTACACCTTC. This sequence encodes CASSYSPTGYYGYTF.

This clone was counted between two and nine times. V usage is TRBV28 and J usage is TRBJ1-2; D ambiguous. Deletions cut 11 bases from V and 5 bases from J, with 12 bases between. Per germline, CDR1 MDHEN and CDR2 SYDVKM. CDR3 size: 11 residues. CDR3 residues: CASLGWYGYTF. CDR3 DNA: TGTGCCTCGTTGGGGTGGTATGGCTACACCTTC.

The V gene is TRBV27, the J gene TRBJ2-2; TRBD2 matches at 10 bases. Germline CDR1 and CDR2: MNHEY and SMNVEV (reference sequence). The CDR3 contains 21 residues. V was clipped by 4 bases and J by 0 bases; unmatched bases: 17. CDR3 DNA sequence: TGTGCCAGCAGTTCCCAGGGGTTAGCGGGAGGTCTTAAGACGAACACCGGGGAGCTGTTTTTT. This sequence encodes CASSSQGLAGGLKTNTGELFF.

The V call is TRBV5-6, the J call TRBJ1-5; TRBD1 aligns across 9 bases. The trim removed 0 bases at V and 7 bases at J, leaving 8 bases unmatched. The CDR3 has 16 amino acids. Germline V gene sequence: CDR1 SGHDT, CDR2 YYEEEE. The CDR3: CASSLGDREEGQPQHF. The CDR3 nucleotides are TGTGCCAGCAGCTTGGGGGACAGGGAAGAGGGGCAGCCCCAGCATTTT.

V and J are TRBV7-9 and TRBJ2-6, with TRBD1 as a possible D gene (6 bases). Trimming removed 5 bases from V and 2 bases from J, with 22 bases in between. The length of the CDR3 is 19 residues. Germline-derived CDR1 and CDR2 are SEHNR and FQNEAQ (reference sequence). The DNA for the CDR3 is TGTGCCAGCAGCCCCAGGGGCAGGGGCCTAATGCCTGGGGCCAACGTCCTGACTTTC. It translates to CASSPRGRGLMPGANVLTF.

The chain is built from TRBV4-1 and TRBJ2-1; 7 bases align to TRBD2. The CDR3 is 11 amino acids. The V segment lost 1 base and the J segment 15 bases; nucleotides outside the gene matches: 3. CDR1 and CDR2 from the germline V gene are MGHRA and YSYEKL. CDR3 nucleotide sequence: TGCGCCAGCAGCCAAGCAGCGGGGCTGTTCTTC. The encoded protein is CASSQAAGLFF.

This chain joins TRBV13 and TRBJ2-1, with D unresolved. V lost 1 base, J lost 4 bases, and 5 bases lay in between. Germline V lookup: CDR1 PRHDT, CDR2 FYEKMQ (reference sequence). This CDR3 has 13 amino acids. DNA of the CDR3: TGTGCCAGCAGCTTAGACAGTTACAATGAGCAGTTCTTC. Its protein is CASSLDSYNEQFF.

A single count supports this clone. V and J are TRBV1 and TRBJ2-2; TRBD2, the table's D call, was not compared with the DNA. TRBV1 is a listed pseudogene. CDR3 size: 19 residues. CDR3 nucleotide sequence: TGCACCAGCAGCCAAGTTCGGGCTAGCGGGAGGGGAAACACCGGGGAGCTGTTTTTT. It translates to CTSSQVRASGRGNTGELFF.

The J gene is TRBJ1-1, the V gene TRBV27; possible D gene TRBD1, 5 bases. The CDR3 is 13 amino acids. From germline, CDR1 is MNHEY and CDR2 SMNVEV (reference sequence). Trimming cost V 5 bases and J 4 bases, with 11 bases left between them. CDR3 in amino acids: CASSVRGVTEAFF. DNA of the CDR3: TGTGCCAGCAGTGTACGGGGGGTCACTGAAGCTTTCTTT.

The V and J genes are TRBV13 and TRBJ1-5, with D possibly being TRBD1 (5 bases). In germline, CDR1 is PRHDT, CDR2 FYEKMQ (reference sequence). Trimming pared 2 bases from V and 0 bases from J, leaving 8 bases between. This CDR3 has 15 amino acids. The CDR3 DNA is TGTGCCAGCAGCTTAAGAGGGGATAGCAATCAGCCCCAGCATTTT. This gives the protein CASSLRGDSNQPQHF.

The CDR3 region has the DNA TGTGCCAGCGTCGGGAACGGAAACACCATATATTTT. As protein: CASVGNGNTIYF. This sequence joins TRBV9 and TRBJ1-3, with unresolved D. Germline V gives CDR1 SGDLS, CDR2 YYNGEE. There are 12 residues in the CDR3. V shed 7 bases and J shed 4 bases, with 9 bases lying between them. Filled out from reference TRBV9 and TRBJ1-3, the complete variable domain reads DSGVTQTPKHLITATGQRVTLRCSPRSGDLSVYWYQQSLDQGLQFLIQYYNGEERAKGNILERFSAQQFPDLHSELNLSSLELGDSALYFCASVGNGNTIYFGEGSWLTVV.

V and J are TRBV10-1 and TRBJ1-1; D gene ambiguous. The germline gives CDR1 WNHNN, CDR2 SYGVQD (reference sequence). This CDR3 region has 14 residues. V was shortened by 2 bases and J by 4 bases, with 11 bases between the two germline ends. CDR3 DNA sequence: TGCGCCAGCAGTGAGGGACTCCTAGCCACTGAAGCTTTCTTT. Amino acid sequence: CASSEGLLATEAFF.

This clone has just one count. The CDR3 DNA reads as TGTGCCAGTAGTAGAAGGGAGGGGGCACCACCCGAAGCTTTCTTT. Amino acid sequence: CASSRREGAPPEAFF. The chain links TRBV19 to TRBJ1-1; 7 nucleotides match TRBD1. Unmatched junction bases numbered 13, after V lost 4 bases and J lost 8 bases. Germline loops: CDR1 LNHDA, CDR2 SQIVND (reference sequence). The CDR3 length is 15 residues.

The V and J genes are TRBV5-6 and TRBJ2-3; the D is unclear. Germline lookup yields CDR1 SGHDT and CDR2 YYEEEE. CDR3 length: 14 residues. With 6 bases removed from V and 7 bases from J, the gap between germline ends came to 18 bases. This CDR3 is CASTWGRVMNTQYF. The DNA of the CDR3 is TGTGCCAGCACCTGGGGAAGGGTGATGAATACGCAGTATTTT.

The count of this clone is one. CDR3 coding DNA: TGTGCCAGCTTGTCGGTCGGGGAGTCCTACGAGCAGTACTTC. Its translation is CASLSVGESYEQYF. The chain joins TRBV28 to TRBJ2-7, with a possible D match to TRBD2 (5 bases). CDR1 MDHEN and CDR2 SYDVKM come from the germline V gene. The CDR3 runs to 14 residues. Trimming cost V 8 bases and J 1 base, with 15 bases left between them.

The rearrangement links TRBV5-4 to TRBJ2-1, with TRBD1 matching over 9 bases. CDR3 size: 15 residues. Per germline, CDR1 SGHNT and CDR2 YYREEE (reference sequence). With 4 bases clipped from V and 3 bases from J, the junction kept 5 bases outside the gene matches. The CDR3 DNA is TGTGCCAGCAGCCGACAGGGGGACAACTACAATGAGCAGTTCTTC. It specifies CASSRQGDNYNEQFF.

This clone showed up just a few times. The genes are TRBV7-7 and TRBJ2-5, with D possibly being TRBD2 (5 bases). Deletions cut 5 bases from V and 6 bases from J, with 13 bases between. The CDR3 is 13 amino acids. The germline V gene encodes CDR1 SSHAT and CDR2 FNYEAQ (reference sequence). The CDR3 nucleotides read TGTGCCAGCAGCGAAGGAGGTATTCAGACCCAGTACTTC. This translates into CASSEGGIQTQYF.

The gene calls are TRBV7-9 and TRBJ2-7; the D is unclear. This CDR3 comprises 13 residues. Trimming took 2 bases from V and 2 from J, leaving 7 bases between them. Per the germline V gene, CDR1 is SEHNR and CDR2 is FQNEAQ (reference sequence). CDR3 in DNA: TGTGCCAGCAGCTTATCGAATACCTACGAGCAGTACGTC. Translation: CASSLSNTYEQYV.

This chain links TRBV7-3 with TRBJ2-3, with D uncertain. The V and J ends lost 2 bases and 0 bases respectively, with 6 bases between them. The CDR3 has 14 amino acids. The germline gives CDR1 SGHTA, CDR2 FQGTGA. The CDR3 spells CASSLWSSTDTQYF. The CDR3 DNA is TGTGCCAGCAGCTTATGGAGTAGCACAGATACGCAGTATTTT.